Following are 5 T cell receptor beta chains from one sample sequenced in a study of preoperative IRX-2 immunotherapy in early breast cancer (dated by TCRdb to between 2018 and 2020). The library was generated by the immunoSEQ multiplex PCR assay. TCRdb holds this immuneACCESS table with in-frame rearrangements only. Some clones are missing; in checked studies, unresolved V genes explain under half, and the rest has no known cause. The sample table records some 30,000 clones; under 85% of these occur just once. Clones ranked in the top ten supply approximately 2.7% of the sample. In light of the paper, this sample's treatment or condition label describes: preoperative locoregional IRX-2 cytokine immunotherapy. The sequenced sample was lymph node tissue, obtained from a patient treated with IRX-2 immunotherapy. These TCRs come from a human donor with breast cancer.

This clone occurred a few times. V and J are TRBV15 and TRBJ2-5; 11 bases agree with TRBD2. Germline V gene sequence: CDR1 LNHNV, CDR2 YYDKDF (reference sequence). The CDR3 covers 19 residues. After removal of 3 bases from V and 3 bases from J, the junction contained 15 bases not matched to a gene. The CDR3 region has the DNA TGTGCCACCAGCAGGACCCCAACAGCCGGGACTAGCGGAGAAGAGACCCAGTACTTC. Protein sequence: CATSRTPTAGTSGEETQYF. The full variable domain, with the rest looked up from reference TRBV15 and TRBJ2-5, is DAMVIQNPRYQVTQFGKPVTLSCSQTLNHNVMYWYQQKSSQAPKLLFHYYDKDFNNEADTPDNFQSRRPNTSFCFLDIRSPGLGDTAMYLCATSRTPTAGTSGEETQYFGPGTRLLVL.

This clone was counted only a few times. The CDR3: CASSFLLGAEAFF. CDR3 DNA: TGTGCCAGCAGTTTCCTCTTAGGCGCTGAAGCTTTCTTT. The chain links TRBV28 to TRBJ1-1; D gene unclear. The CDR3 spans 13 residues. V gave up 3 bases and J gave up 6 bases, with 11 bases separating them. Germline V lookup: CDR1 MDHEN, CDR2 SYDVKM.

The chain carries TRBV19 and TRBJ2-1; D might be TRBD1 or TRBD2, each matching 5 bases. V was trimmed by 10 bases and J by 9 bases, leaving 25 bases between them. The CDR3 runs 15 residues. Germline assignment: CDR1 LNHDA and CDR2 SQIVND (reference sequence). CDR3 sequence (DNA): TGTGCCACTCGGAGGTGGGACCCGCGAGGGAGTGAGCAGTTCTTC. Its translation is CATRRWDPRGSEQFF.

This clone has only a few counts. V usage is TRBV6-8 and J usage is TRBJ2-3; no firm D call. The CDR3 runs 12 residues. The germline V gene has CDR1 MNHGY and CDR2 SAAAGT. V was pared by 2 bases and J by 6 bases, with 6 bases between. CDR3 loop: CASSYTGDTQYF. In DNA, the CDR3 is TGTGCCAGCAGTTACACCGGGGATACGCAGTATTTT.

The V call is TRBV2, the J call TRBJ2-2; TRBD1 is a possible D gene (6 bases). In germline, CDR1 is SNHLY, CDR2 FYNNEI. This CDR3 has 14 residues. The V end was cut by 7 bases, the J end by 3 bases, with 12 bases between. The CDR3, as DNA: TGTGCCAGCATGACAGGACTTTACACCGGGGAGCTGTTTTTT. As protein: CASMTGLYTGELFF.